The 32 T cell receptor beta chains listed next were all sequenced from one sample in a study of cytomegalovirus exposure and HLA in healthy donors. The primer mix had 60 Vbeta and 13 Jbeta primers. Here immunoSEQ multiplex PCR was the method, and the copy in TCRdb shows in-frame clones only, minus some. The sample gives about 200,000 clones, over 75% of which show up once; around 1.8% is in the top ten. The sequenced sample was PBMCs. The receptors come from a man in his late teens or twenties in good health and CMV-seronegative.

The chain combines TRBV5-1 with TRBJ1-6, with 8 bases that match TRBD1. Germline lookup yields CDR1 SGHRS and CDR2 YFSETQ. Trimming removed 0 bases from V and 7 bases from J; junction bases left unmatched: 3. The CDR3 extends over 15 amino acids. The chain's CDR3 is CASSLVGQGNSPLHF. CDR3 sequence (DNA): TGCGCCAGCAGCTTGGTTGGACAGGGAAATTCACCCCTCCACTTT. The full variable domain, rest sourced from reference TRBV5-1 and TRBJ1-6, is KAGVTQTPRYLIKTRGQQVTLSCSPISGHRSVSWYQQTPGQGLQFLFEYFSETQRNKGNFPGRFSGRQFSNSRSEMNVSTLELGDSALYLCASSLVGQGNSPLHFGNGTRLTVT.

This chain joins TRBV7-9 and TRBJ2-2, with TRBD1 identical over 8 bases. The CDR3 is made up of 16 amino acids. V was pared by 6 bases and J by 0 bases, with 6 bases of the junction left unmatched. The germline gives CDR1 SEHNR, CDR2 FQNEAQ (reference sequence). The CDR3 is CASRAGQDSNTGELFF. DNA for the CDR3: TGTGCCAGCAGGGCGGGACAGGACTCGAACACCGGGGAGCTGTTTTTT.

This sequence joins TRBV28 and TRBJ1-2; 10 nucleotides line up with TRBD1. The CDR3 length is 17 residues. The trim removed 1 base at V and 0 bases at J, leaving 5 bases unmatched. The germline V gene has CDR1 MDHEN and CDR2 SYDVKM. This CDR3 is CASSLYGTGVSNYGYTF. The CDR3 coding sequence is TGTGCCAGCAGTTTATATGGGACAGGGGTTTCTAACTATGGCTACACCTTC.

The J gene is TRBJ1-5, the V gene TRBV27; no clear D gene. The V end was cut by 1 base, the J end by 1 base, with 8 bases between. Germline lookup yields CDR1 MNHEY and CDR2 SMNVEV (reference sequence). This CDR3 region has 15 residues. CDR3 sequence (DNA): TGTGCCAGCAGTTTATTGTCGGGGAGCAATCAGCCCCAGCATTTT. This sequence encodes CASSLLSGSNQPQHF.

The count of this clone is one. The chain combines TRBV18 with TRBJ2-2; TRBD2 aligns across 12 bases. Unmatched junction bases numbered 8, after V lost 2 bases and J lost 1 base. The CDR3 extends over 19 amino acids. Germline values: CDR1 KGHSH, CDR2 LQKENI. Written as DNA, the CDR3 is TGTGCCAGCTCACCATCCCAAAGACTAGCGGGAGAGAACACCGGGGAGCTGTTTTTT. Amino acids: CASSPSQRLAGENTGELFF.

J is TRBJ1-2 and V is TRBV18, with 7 bases aligning to TRBD1. There are 15 residues in the CDR3. V lost 5 bases, J lost 5 bases, and 11 bases stayed unmatched. Germline CDR1 KGHSH, CDR2 LQKENI. The CDR3 DNA is TGTGCCAGCTCATCGATCCAGGGGGTTTGGTATGGCTACACCTTC. Translation: CASSSIQGVWYGYTF.

The V call is TRBV7-2, the J call TRBJ1-6; D call uncertain. V was pared by 2 bases and J by 13 bases, with 9 bases between. This CDR3 spans 12 amino acids. Germline CDR1 SGHTA, CDR2 FQGNSA. Here the CDR3 DNA reads TGTGCCAGCAGCTTATTCAGCAGGCCCCTCCACTTT. This codes for CASSLFSRPLHF.

The chain is built from TRBV29-1 and TRBJ1-1; 10 bases fit TRBD1. Germline-derived CDR1 and CDR2 are SQVTM and ANQGSEA. With V trimmed by 8 bases and J by 1 base, 4 bases remained unmatched. The CDR3 totals 13 residues. CDR3 protein: CSSRDRGNTEAFF. The DNA of the CDR3 is TGCAGCTCACGGGACAGGGGGAACACTGAAGCTTTCTTT.

The J gene is TRBJ2-7, the V gene TRBV5-6; D unclear. V was shortened by 2 bases and J by 8 bases, with 8 bases between the two germline ends. Germline loops: CDR1 SGHDT, CDR2 YYEEEE. The CDR3 runs 11 residues. The CDR3: CASSLVGQQYF. CDR3 nucleotide sequence: TGTGCCAGCAGCTTAGTGGGCCAGCAGTACTTC. Full variable domain (outside the CDR3, taken from reference TRBV5-6 and TRBJ2-7): DAGVTQSPTHLIKTRGQQVTLRCSPKSGHDTVSWYQQALGQGPQFIFQYYEEEERQRGNFPDRFSGHQFPNYSSELNVNALLLGDSALYLCASSLVGQQYFGPGTRLTVT.

The rearrangement uses TRBV7-9 and TRBJ1-6; TRBD1 matches 9 bases. CDR1 is SEHNR and CDR2 is FQNEAQ in the germline V gene (reference sequence). The junction had 5 bases not matched to a gene; V was cut back by 1 base and J by 10 bases. This CDR3 has 15 amino acids. CDR3 DNA: TGTGCCAGCAGCTTAGGGCGGACAGGGGAATCACCCCTCCACTTT. Translation gives CASSLGRTGESPLHF.

The gene calls are TRBV30 and TRBJ1-1; D may be TRBD1 (5 bases). CDR1 and CDR2 (germline): GTSNPN, SVGIG (reference sequence). The length of the CDR3 is 14 residues. V was pared by 0 bases and J by 0 bases, with 8 bases between. In nucleotides, the CDR3 is TGTGCCTGGAGTGTTAGGGGAATGAACACTGAAGCTTTCTTT. Translation gives CAWSVRGMNTEAFF.

The genes are TRBV15 and TRBJ2-7, with TRBD1 matching over 7 bases. CDR1 and CDR2 from the germline V gene are LNHNV and YYDKDF (reference sequence). This CDR3 contains 15 residues. V lost 0 bases, J lost 5 bases, and 7 bases stayed unmatched. The CDR3 loop is CATSRDPGGQNEQYF. CDR3 nucleotide sequence: TGTGCCACCAGCAGAGATCCAGGGGGACAAAACGAGCAGTACTTC.

There are a few counts of this clone. As DNA, the CDR3 is TGTGCCAGCAGTAGACCCTCGACAGGGGACTACGAGCAGTACTTC. It codes for CASSRPSTGDYEQYF. This chain uses TRBV6-5 with TRBJ2-7; 8 bases line up with TRBD1. Germline CDR1 MNHEY, CDR2 SVGAGI. Trimming cost V 5 bases and J 3 bases; bases outside gene matches: 9. The CDR3 has 15 amino acids.

The chain has TRBV2 and TRBJ2-5; 7 bases line up with TRBD1. CDR1 is SNHLY, CDR2 FYNNEI, per germline. The CDR3 totals 16 residues. J lost 4 bases, V lost 2 bases, and 10 bases had no gene match. CDR3 coding DNA: TGTGCCAGCAGTGAATCCCACCGGACAGGAGGAGAGACCCAGTACTTC. This gives the protein CASSESHRTGGETQYF.

This chain links TRBV19 with TRBJ1-5, with D perhaps TRBD1 (5 bases). The CDR3 runs 17 residues. In germline, CDR1 is LNHDA, CDR2 SQIVND (reference sequence). V was trimmed by 0 bases and J by 3 bases, leaving 15 bases between them. The CDR3 here is CASSIDLGRRDNQPQHF. CDR3 sequence (DNA): TGTGCCAGTAGTATAGATCTGGGGCGGCGGGACAATCAGCCCCAGCATTTT.

J is TRBJ2-7 and V is TRBV6-6, with D unclear. CDR3 length equals 15 residues. The V and J ends lost 0 bases and 0 bases respectively, with 9 bases between them. Germline CDR1 and CDR2: MNHNY and SVGAGI (reference sequence). The CDR3 nucleotides are TGTGCCAGCAGTTACTCGAGCGCCTTCTCCTACGAGCAGTACTTC. Translated: CASSYSSAFSYEQYF.

This chain uses TRBV9 with TRBJ2-7; possibly TRBD1 for D (6 bases). Trimming cost V 0 bases and J 1 base, with 14 bases left between them. The germline CDR1 and CDR2 sequences are SGDLS and YYNGEE. CDR3 length: 16 amino acids. The CDR3 sequence is CASSVDSGTFSYEQYF. The CDR3 DNA reads as TGTGCCAGCAGCGTAGACTCCGGGACATTTTCCTACGAGCAGTACTTC.

The chain employs TRBV4-3 and TRBJ1-5; D remains ambiguous. V dropped 1 base and J dropped 3 bases, with 19 bases sitting between them. Germline assignment: CDR1 LGHNA and CDR2 YSLEER. CDR3 length equals 18 residues. This chain's CDR3 is CASSQAPIGTANNQPQHF. The CDR3 DNA is TGCGCCAGCAGCCAAGCCCCAATAGGTACAGCAAACAATCAGCCCCAGCATTTT.

The chain joins TRBV28 to TRBJ2-5, with D tentatively TRBD1 (6 bases). V was shortened by 7 bases and J by 0 bases, with 9 bases between the two germline ends. Germline lookup yields CDR1 MDHEN and CDR2 SYDVKM. The CDR3 is made up of 13 amino acids. The CDR3 spells CASTDRNQETQYF. The CDR3 DNA reads TGTGCCAGCACCGACAGGAACCAAGAGACCCAGTACTTC.

CDR3 bases: TGTGCCAGCAGCAGAGAACCGGGACAGGGCCAAGAGACCCAGTACTTC. Translation: CASSREPGQGQETQYF. V gene TRBV9 combines with J gene TRBJ2-5, with 9 positions matching TRBD1. Germline V gene lookup returns CDR1 SGDLS and CDR2 YYNGEE. CDR3 length equals 16 residues. V gave up 4 bases and J gave up 1 base; unmatched junction bases: 8.

The chain joins TRBV4-3 to TRBJ2-1, with 7 bases lining up with TRBD1. CDR1 LGHNA and CDR2 YSLEER come from the germline V gene. This CDR3 region has 18 residues. V shed 2 bases and J 2 bases; nucleotides not matched to a gene: 12. The CDR3 nucleotides read TGCGCCAGCAGCCAATCATACGACCGGGACAGAACCTACAATGAGCAGTTCTTC. This codes for CASSQSYDRDRTYNEQFF.

The chain recombines TRBV30 with TRBJ1-5, with a tentative D call TRBD1 (5 bases). Germline assignment: CDR1 GTSNPN and CDR2 SVGIG (reference sequence). Trimming removed 3 bases from V and 1 base from J, with 10 bases in between. There are 14 residues in the CDR3. The CDR3 DNA sequence: TGTGCCTGGAGAGGGGTTAACAGCAATCAGCCCCAGCATTTT. Protein sequence: CAWRGVNSNQPQHF.

This rearrangement joins TRBV19 to TRBJ1-1; D not certain. The CDR3 sequence is 17 residues long. V was trimmed by 2 bases and J by 7 bases, leaving 23 bases between them. The germline V gene encodes CDR1 LNHDA and CDR2 SQIVND (reference sequence). The CDR3 region has the DNA TGTGCCAGTAGTATATCCCACAGAGGGCGCGAAGATGGTGAAGCTTTCTTT. It encodes CASSISHRGREDGEAFF.

The chain couples TRBV5-1 to TRBJ1-1; D ambiguous. V lost 4 bases and J lost 1, with 5 bases in between. The CDR3 runs 12 residues. Germline-derived CDR1 and CDR2 are SGHRS and YFSETQ. As DNA, the CDR3 is TGCGCCAGCAGCCAATCGAACACTGAAGCTTTCTTT. This translates into CASSQSNTEAFF.

This chain links TRBV11-2 with TRBJ2-7, with 15 bases aligning to TRBD2. CDR1 and CDR2 (germline): SGHAT, FQNNGV. Trimming cost V 4 bases and J 6 bases; bases outside gene matches: 4. This CDR3 region has 15 residues. This chain's CDR3 is CASSSGLAGGFEQYF. CDR3 DNA: TGTGCCAGCAGCTCGGGACTAGCGGGAGGCTTCGAGCAGTACTTC.

This clone has more than one count but fewer than ten. This sequence joins TRBV4-1 and TRBJ2-2; a weak D match, TRBD1 (6 bases). CDR3 length: 14 residues. V dropped 4 bases and J dropped 6 bases, with 12 bases sitting between them. Germline V gene sequence: CDR1 MGHRA, CDR2 YSYEKL. This chain's CDR3 is CASSRHRAPGELFF. The CDR3 DNA reads TGCGCCAGCAGCCGCCACAGGGCCCCCGGGGAGCTGTTTTTT.

The chain is built from TRBV7-2 and TRBJ1-1; D not certain. Per germline, CDR1 SGHTA and CDR2 FQGNSA. This CDR3 spans 14 amino acids. V lost 5 bases and J lost 5, with 15 bases in between. The DNA for the CDR3 is TGTGCCAGCAGCCCGGTTACGGGAGGGACTGAAGCTTTCTTT. It codes for CASSPVTGGTEAFF.

This rearrangement joins TRBV5-1 to TRBJ2-1; 7 bases line up with TRBD2. The CDR3 sequence is 14 residues long. J lost 3 bases, V lost 6 bases, and 6 bases had no gene match. CDR1 is SGHRS and CDR2 is YFSETQ in the germline V gene. CDR3: CASMGTIDYNEQFF. DNA of the CDR3: TGCGCCAGCATGGGGACTATCGACTACAATGAGCAGTTCTTC.

The V gene is TRBV9, the J gene TRBJ2-5; the D is unclear. Germline V lookup: CDR1 SGDLS, CDR2 YYNGEE. Trimming left V 4 bases short and J 1 base short, with 11 bases between. The length of the CDR3 is 14 residues. The chain's CDR3 is CASSFSTSQETQYF. DNA of the CDR3: TGTGCCAGCAGCTTTAGTACTTCCCAAGAGACCCAGTACTTC.

This rearrangement joins TRBV30 to TRBJ1-4; 7 nucleotides agree with TRBD1. This CDR3 contains 13 residues. V was pared by 2 bases and J by 3 bases, with 0 bases of the junction left unmatched. Germline lookup yields CDR1 GTSNPN and CDR2 SVGIG (reference sequence). CDR3 region: CAWSQGANEKLFF. In DNA form, the CDR3 reads TGTGCCTGGAGTCAGGGGGCTAATGAAAAACTGTTTTTT.

This clone was counted a few times. The chain recombines TRBV9 with TRBJ2-7; 8 bases line up with TRBD1. This CDR3 is 15 amino acids long. V shed 0 bases and J 6 bases; nucleotides not matched to a gene: 8. Germline V gene sequence: CDR1 SGDLS, CDR2 YYNGEE. CDR3 coding DNA: TGTGCCAGCAGCGTAGCTGAGGGGACAGGTTTCGAGCAGTACTTC. Encoded protein: CASSVAEGTGFEQYF. Complete variable domain (other parts from reference TRBV9 and TRBJ2-7): DSGVTQTPKHLITATGQRVTLRCSPRSGDLSVYWYQQSLDQGLQFLIQYYNGEERAKGNILERFSAQQFPDLHSELNLSSLELGDSALYFCASSVAEGTGFEQYFGPGTRLTVT.

The CDR3 coding sequence is TGTGCCAGCGGACTAGCGGGGGCTGGTGAGCAGTTCTTC. This gives the protein CASGLAGAGEQFF. The chain couples TRBV13 to TRBJ2-1; TRBD2 aligns across 13 bases. The germline CDR1 and CDR2 sequences are PRHDT and FYEKMQ (reference sequence). The length of the CDR3 is 13 residues. The V gene end was trimmed by 8 bases and the J gene end by 9 bases; junction bases not matched to a gene: 4.